Each of the 11 T cell receptor beta chains below was sequenced from the same sample in a study of identical twins. Using its own MiXCR run on the 5' RACE reads, TCRdb lists one record per CDR3 protein. The repertoire holds under 900,000 distinct CDR3 sequences, with about 20% as singletons. The same specimen was also included in a second study, on T cells expressing NK-cell markers.

Sequenced input: PBMCs. These receptors were collected from a woman aged 18-29 years in good health.

There are a few counts of this clonotype. The chain's CDR3 is CASSSGTSDDTQYF. Here the CDR3 DNA reads TGTGCCAGCAGTTCCGGGACTAGCGATGATACGCAGTATTTT. V is TRBV27 and J is TRBJ2-3, with 10 bases matching TRBD2. Germline CDR1 reads MNHEY; CDR2 reads SMNVEV (reference sequence). With 4 bases clipped from V and 6 bases from J, the junction kept 4 bases outside the gene matches. The CDR3 runs 14 residues.

This clonotype appeared many times. J is TRBJ1-3 and V is TRBV20-1; maybe TRBD1 (6 bases). Germline loops: CDR1 DFQATT, CDR2 SNEGSKA (reference sequence). Trimming stripped 3 bases from V and 0 bases from J, with 6 bases between. CDR3 size: 13 residues. The CDR3 DNA sequence: TGCAGTGCTAGGGACAGCTCTGGAAACACCATATATTTT. Translation: CSARDSSGNTIYF.

The chain carries TRBV2 and TRBJ1-1, with 8 bases fitting TRBD1. Unmatched junction bases numbered 3, after V lost 2 bases and J lost 1 base. The germline V gene has CDR1 SNHLY and CDR2 FYNNEI. The CDR3 covers 15 residues. The CDR3, as DNA: TGTGCCAGCAGTGAACAGGGGGCGTGGAACACTGAAGCTTTCTTT. It is translated as CASSEQGAWNTEAFF.

A few counts support this clonotype. CDR3: CASSPRSPGNEQFF. The CDR3 region has the DNA TGCGCCAGCAGTCCCCGAAGCCCGGGGAATGAGCAGTTCTTC. This rearrangement joins TRBV5-1 to TRBJ2-1; the D gene is possibly TRBD2 (5 bases). Germline V gene sequence: CDR1 SGHRS, CDR2 YFSETQ. This CDR3 is 14 amino acids long. V was trimmed by 5 bases and J by 7 bases, leaving 16 bases between them.

This clonotype was observed a few times. The V gene is TRBV27, the J gene TRBJ2-7; a possible D gene is TRBD2 (6 bases). CDR3 length: 14 residues. The germline V gene encodes CDR1 MNHEY and CDR2 SMNVEV (reference sequence). V dropped 4 bases and J dropped 5 bases, with 15 bases sitting between them. CDR3 residues: CASSWRGGSNEQYF. The CDR3 bases are TGTGCCAGCAGTTGGAGGGGAGGAAGCAACGAGCAGTACTTC.

This chain's CDR3 is CASSITDYYEQYF. The CDR3, as DNA: TGTGCCAGTAGTATTACAGACTACTACGAGCAGTACTTC. The chain employs TRBV19 and TRBJ2-7; tentative D call: TRBD2 (5 bases). Germline V gives CDR1 LNHDA, CDR2 SQIVND (reference sequence). Trimming left V 3 bases short and J 3 bases short, with 9 bases between. The CDR3 has 13 amino acids.

This clonotype was seen only a few times. J is TRBJ1-1 and V is TRBV7-2; D is undetermined. The length of the CDR3 is 13 residues. Deletions cut 5 bases from V and 8 bases from J, with 15 bases between. CDR1 and CDR2 from the germline V gene are SGHTA and FQGNSA. The DNA of the CDR3 is TGTGCCAGCAGCCCCAGTTGGGCAGAAGAAGCTTTCTTT. It encodes CASSPSWAEEAFF.

The chain combines TRBV5-1 with TRBJ1-1, with D unclear. CDR3 length: 14 residues. The V gene lost 2 bases and the J gene lost 3 bases, with 11 bases spanning the gap. Per germline, CDR1 SGHRS and CDR2 YFSETQ. The CDR3: CASSFNLEDTEAFF. In DNA form, the CDR3 reads TGCGCCAGCAGCTTTAACCTGGAGGACACTGAAGCTTTCTTT. Together with reference TRBV5-1 and TRBJ1-1, the CDR3 gives the full variable domain: KAGVTQTPRYLIKTRGQQVTLSCSPISGHRSVSWYQQTPGQGLQFLFEYFSETQRNKGNFPGRFSGRQFSNSRSEMNVSTLELGDSALYLCASSFNLEDTEAFFGQGTRLTVV.

The table lists this clonotype with a few counts. V and J are TRBV7-3 and TRBJ2-1; 7 nucleotides line up with TRBD2. This CDR3 has 14 residues. Germline CDR1 is SGHTA and CDR2 is FQGTGA. The V segment lost 1 base and the J segment 6 bases; nucleotides outside the gene matches: 3. The DNA for the CDR3 is TGTGCCAGCAGCTTAATGGGAGGGACCAATGAGCAGTTCTTC. This codes for CASSLMGGTNEQFF.

There are a few counts of this clonotype. V usage is TRBV20-1 and J usage is TRBJ2-1; 11 bases are shared with TRBD2. Germline CDR1 is DFQATT and CDR2 is SNEGSKA (reference sequence). V was pared by 0 bases and J by 3 bases, with 13 bases of the junction left unmatched. The CDR3 is 19 residues long. CDR3: CSARDRGISSGRGYNEQFF. The CDR3 DNA reads as TGCAGTGCTAGAGATCGGGGGATTAGTAGCGGGAGGGGCTACAATGAGCAGTTCTTC.

The chain links TRBV9 to TRBJ2-1; D call uncertain. This CDR3 spans 13 amino acids. The germline gives CDR1 SGDLS, CDR2 YYNGEE. V was trimmed by 0 bases and J by 6 bases, leaving 7 bases between them. CDR3 region: CASSVGQFNEQFF. In DNA form, the CDR3 reads TGTGCCAGCAGCGTAGGGCAGTTCAATGAGCAGTTCTTC. The whole variable domain, filled in from reference TRBV9 and TRBJ2-1, reads DSGVTQTPKHLITATGQRVTLRCSPRSGDLSVYWYQQSLDQGLQFLIQYYNGEERAKGNILERFSAQQFPDLHSELNLSSLELGDSALYFCASSVGQFNEQFFGPGTRLTVL.